The 11 T cell receptor beta chains listed next were all sequenced from one sample in a study of control samples from healthy donors and cancer patients. Repertoires were generated with immunoSEQ multiplex PCR, while TCRdb's copy carries only in-frame clones and drops some. Among under 150,000 clones listed, roughly 86% were seen once. Sequenced input: PBMCs. These receptors were taken from a man aged 45-65 years with head and neck cancer.

The gene calls are TRBV13 and TRBJ1-2; 10 nucleotides align to TRBD1. In germline, CDR1 is PRHDT, CDR2 FYEKMQ (reference sequence). Unmatched junction bases numbered 2, after V lost 5 bases and J lost 2 bases. The CDR3 runs 14 residues. CDR3 sequence (DNA): TGTGCCAGCAGCCCGGGACAGGGGAACTATGGCTACACCTTC. As protein: CASSPGQGNYGYTF.

J is TRBJ1-5 and V is TRBV28; TRBD1 matches 7 bases. Germline V gives CDR1 MDHEN, CDR2 SYDVKM. This CDR3 region has 15 residues. With V trimmed by 5 bases and J by 4 bases, 8 bases remained unmatched. CDR3 sequence (DNA): TGTGCCAGCAGTCGACAGGGAACGGCTAATCAGCCCCAGCATTTT. Protein sequence: CASSRQGTANQPQHF. The variable domain in full, completed from reference TRBV28 and TRBJ1-5, reads DVKVTQSSRYLVKRTGEKVFLECVQDMDHENMFWYRQDPGLGLRLIYFSYDVKMKEKGDIPEGYSVSREKKERFSLILESASTNQTSMYLCASSRQGTANQPQHFGDGTRLSIL.

V and J are TRBV18 and TRBJ1-1, with D unclear. Germline V gene sequence: CDR1 KGHSH, CDR2 LQKENI. V dropped 3 bases and J dropped 3 bases, with 11 bases sitting between them. The CDR3 consists of 14 residues. The CDR3 sequence is CASSPLTPYTEAFF. DNA of the CDR3: TGTGCCAGCTCACCCCTAACTCCTTACACTGAAGCTTTCTTT.

This clone was detected only once. The chain uses TRBV4-1 and TRBJ1-3; possibly TRBD1 for D (5 bases). CDR1 and CDR2 (germline): MGHRA, YSYEKL. The CDR3 is 15 amino acids. V was shortened by 3 bases and J by 0 bases, with 9 bases between the two germline ends. The CDR3 DNA sequence: TGCGCCAGCAGCCAGGGTGGGGGCTCTGGAAACACCATATATTTT. Amino acids: CASSQGGGSGNTIYF.

The rearrangement links TRBV2 to TRBJ2-2; TRBD2 matches 7 bases. Germline CDR1 reads SNHLY; CDR2 reads FYNNEI. This CDR3 is built from 15 residues. V lost 0 bases and J lost 4; bases outside the gene matches: 2. CDR3 nucleotide sequence: TGTGCCAGCAGTGAAGCGGGGGGGAGCACCGGGGAGCTGTTTTTT. Residues: CASSEAGGSTGELFF.

This clone was seen a few times. V usage is TRBV28 and J usage is TRBJ1-3; D not resolved. Germline values: CDR1 MDHEN, CDR2 SYDVKM. V was pared by 3 bases and J by 0 bases, with 6 bases between. There are 14 residues in the CDR3. The CDR3 protein is CASSLSSSGNTIYF. Here the CDR3 DNA reads TGTGCCAGCAGTTTGAGCAGCTCTGGAAACACCATATATTTT.

This chain connects TRBV24-1 to TRBJ1-5; the D is unclear. The CDR3 has 13 amino acids. The V and J ends lost 2 bases and 15 bases respectively, with 16 bases between them. Germline V CDR1 and CDR2: KGHDR, SFDVKD. DNA for the CDR3: TGTGCCACCAGTGATTCCTTAAAGGTCTCTTGGCATTTT. Its translation: CATSDSLKVSWHF.

As DNA, the CDR3 is TGTGCCAGCAGCTTGGGTGATCAGAGCTCCTACAATGAGCAGTTCTTC. It translates to CASSLGDQSSYNEQFF. The chain carries TRBV5-4 and TRBJ2-1, with unresolved D. This CDR3 is built from 16 residues. Germline values: CDR1 SGHNT, CDR2 YYREEE (reference sequence). The V gene lost 0 bases and the J gene lost 0 bases, with 10 bases spanning the gap.

This rearrangement joins TRBV27 to TRBJ2-1; D could derive from TRBD1 or TRBD2 (6 bases each). Germline values: CDR1 MNHEY, CDR2 SMNVEV (reference sequence). Trimming stripped 5 bases from V and 3 bases from J, with 17 bases between. The CDR3 is 16 amino acids. In DNA form, the CDR3 reads TGTGCCAGCAGTCCCTGGAGGGGGGAGATCTACAATGAGCAGTTCTTC. It specifies CASSPWRGEIYNEQFF.

The chain links TRBV19 to TRBJ2-2; TRBD2 matches at 8 bases. Germline CDR1 LNHDA, CDR2 SQIVND (reference sequence). The CDR3 extends over 15 amino acids. V was pared by 3 bases and J by 8 bases, with 8 bases of the junction left unmatched. As DNA, the CDR3 is TGTGCCAGTAGTATCAGCGGGAGTTTAATAGGGGAGCTGTTTTTT. Protein sequence: CASSISGSLIGELFF.

This chain links TRBV11-2 with TRBJ1-5; the D is unclear. With 5 bases removed from V and 10 bases from J, the gap between germline ends came to 21 bases. The CDR3 contains 15 residues. Germline V gives CDR1 SGHAT, CDR2 FQNNGV. As DNA, the CDR3 is TGTGCCAGCAGCCCCCGCCGGAGAGGCCGAGTCCCCCAGCATTTT. Protein: CASSPRRRGRVPQHF.